The clone carrying this T cell receptor (beta chain) has a count of ten or more. The antigen is unknown. TCRdb re-analysed the reads in MiXCR, keeping a single row per CDR3 protein. The repertoire holds tens of thousands of distinct CDR3 sequences, with around 3.5% as singletons. This entry belongs to a study of T cell repertoires in cytomegalovirus infection. General study findings and limits: Carriers of CMV and the relevant HLA type were discriminated by public TCR beta frequency. It was HLA-C-restricted CMV-specific TCR beta clonotypes that dominated the response ex vivo.

The CDR3 extends over 11 amino acids. Looked up from germline, CDR1 is SGHTA and CDR2 is FQGNSA. The V and J ends lost 3 bases and 7 bases respectively, with 6 bases between them. This TCR was recovered from a human donor in good health (CMV status not recorded). Some clones in this sample may be carry-over from other donors' samples. V usage is TRBV7-2 and J usage is TRBJ1-2, with D tentatively TRBD1 (5 bases). The specimen was PBMCs. The CDR3 is CASSLGPGYTF. In DNA, the CDR3 is TGTGCCAGCAGCTTGGGACCTGGCTACACCTTC.